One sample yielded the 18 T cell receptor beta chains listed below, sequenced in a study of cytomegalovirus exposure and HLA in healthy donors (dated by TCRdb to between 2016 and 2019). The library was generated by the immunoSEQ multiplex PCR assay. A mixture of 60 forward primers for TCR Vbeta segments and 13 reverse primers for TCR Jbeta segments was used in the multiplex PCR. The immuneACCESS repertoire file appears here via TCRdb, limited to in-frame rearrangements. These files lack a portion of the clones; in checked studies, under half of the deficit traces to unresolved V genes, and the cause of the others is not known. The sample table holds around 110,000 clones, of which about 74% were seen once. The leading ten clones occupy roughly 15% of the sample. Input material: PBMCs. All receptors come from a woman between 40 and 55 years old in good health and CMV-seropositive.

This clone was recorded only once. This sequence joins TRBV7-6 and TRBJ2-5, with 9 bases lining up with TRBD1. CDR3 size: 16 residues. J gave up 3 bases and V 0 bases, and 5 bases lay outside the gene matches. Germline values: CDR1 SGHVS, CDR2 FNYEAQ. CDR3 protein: CASSLARTGVKETQYF. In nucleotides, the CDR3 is TGTGCCAGCAGCTTAGCGAGGACAGGGGTTAAAGAGACCCAGTACTTC.

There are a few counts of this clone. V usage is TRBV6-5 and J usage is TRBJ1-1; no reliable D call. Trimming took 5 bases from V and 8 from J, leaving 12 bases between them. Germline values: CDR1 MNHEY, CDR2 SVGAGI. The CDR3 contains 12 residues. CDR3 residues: CASSNRDWEAFF. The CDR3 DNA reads TGTGCCAGCAGTAATCGAGACTGGGAAGCTTTCTTT.

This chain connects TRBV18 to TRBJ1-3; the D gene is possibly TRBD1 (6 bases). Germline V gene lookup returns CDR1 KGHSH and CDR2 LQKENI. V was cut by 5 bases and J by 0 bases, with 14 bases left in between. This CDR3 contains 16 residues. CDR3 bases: TGTGCCAGCTCAGATTTCGGGGGGGCCTCTGGAAACACCATATATTTT. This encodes CASSDFGGASGNTIYF.

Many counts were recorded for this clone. Here the CDR3 DNA reads TGTGCCTGGAGTGACTTAGCGGGGGGGACGAGGGAGACCCAGTACTTC. It yields the protein CAWSDLAGGTRETQYF. The V gene is TRBV30, the J gene TRBJ2-5, with 11 bases identical to TRBD2. V trimming: 1 base; J trimming: 5 bases; junction bases outside the gene matches: 9. Germline CDR1 and CDR2: GTSNPN and SVGIG (reference sequence). The CDR3 length is 16 residues.

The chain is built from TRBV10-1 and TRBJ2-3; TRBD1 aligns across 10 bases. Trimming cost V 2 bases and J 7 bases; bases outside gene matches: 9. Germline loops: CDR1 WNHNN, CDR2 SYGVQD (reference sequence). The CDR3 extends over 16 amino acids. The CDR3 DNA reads TGCGCCAGCAGTGAGCGACAGGGGGCGGGTAAATATACGCAGTATTTT. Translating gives CASSERQGAGKYTQYF.

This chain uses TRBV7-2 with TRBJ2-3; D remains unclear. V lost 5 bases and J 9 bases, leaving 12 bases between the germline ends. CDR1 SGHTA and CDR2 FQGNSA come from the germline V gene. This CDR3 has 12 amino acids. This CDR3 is CASSPSSKTQYF. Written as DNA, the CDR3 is TGTGCCAGCAGCCCAAGCTCAAAGACGCAGTATTTT.

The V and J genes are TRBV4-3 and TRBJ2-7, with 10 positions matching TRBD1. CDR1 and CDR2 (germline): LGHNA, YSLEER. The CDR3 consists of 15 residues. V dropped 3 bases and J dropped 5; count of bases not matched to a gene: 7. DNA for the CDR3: TGCGCCAGCAGCCAGAGGGACAGGGGCACTCACGAGCAGTACTTC. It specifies CASSQRDRGTHEQYF.

The CDR3 DNA sequence: TGTGCCAGCAGCCAAGTTCCGGTGGGGGGTGGCTATGGCTACACCTTC. It specifies CASSQVPVGGGYGYTF. The chain recombines TRBV4-2 with TRBJ1-2, with D perhaps TRBD1 (5 bases). V shed 1 base and J shed 4 bases, with 16 bases lying between them. The CDR3 is made up of 16 amino acids. CDR1 LGHNA and CDR2 YNFKEQ come from the germline V gene.

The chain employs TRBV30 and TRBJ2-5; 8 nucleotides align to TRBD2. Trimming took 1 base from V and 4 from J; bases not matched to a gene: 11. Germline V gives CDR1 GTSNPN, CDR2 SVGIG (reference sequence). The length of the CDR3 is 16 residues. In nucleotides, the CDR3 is TGTGCCTGGAGTGCCCCCGGGACTAGGAGTGGAGAGACCCAGTACTTC. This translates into CAWSAPGTRSGETQYF.

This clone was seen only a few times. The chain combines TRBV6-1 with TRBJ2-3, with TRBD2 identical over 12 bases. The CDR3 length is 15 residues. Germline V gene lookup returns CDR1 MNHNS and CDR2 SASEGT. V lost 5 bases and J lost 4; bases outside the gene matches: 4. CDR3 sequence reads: CASSQTSGGADTQYF. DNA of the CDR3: TGTGCCAGCAGTCAGACTAGCGGGGGTGCAGATACGCAGTATTTT.

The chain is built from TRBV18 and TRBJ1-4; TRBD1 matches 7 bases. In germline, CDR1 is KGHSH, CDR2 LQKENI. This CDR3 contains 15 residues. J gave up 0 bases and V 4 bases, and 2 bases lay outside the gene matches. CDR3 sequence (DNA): TGTGCCAGCTCACGGGGGACAGCAACTAATGAAAAACTGTTTTTT. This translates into CASSRGTATNEKLFF. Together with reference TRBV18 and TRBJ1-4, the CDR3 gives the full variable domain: NAGVMQNPRHLVRRRGQEARLRCSPMKGHSHVYWYRQLPEEGLKFMVYLQKENIIDESGMPKERFSAEFPKEGPSILRIQQVVRGDSAAYFCASSRGTATNEKLFFGSGTQLSVL.

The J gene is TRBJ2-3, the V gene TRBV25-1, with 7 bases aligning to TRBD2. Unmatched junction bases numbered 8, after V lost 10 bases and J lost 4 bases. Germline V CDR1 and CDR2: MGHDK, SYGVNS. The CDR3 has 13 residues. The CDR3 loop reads CATGEGWADTQYF. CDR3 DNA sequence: TGTGCCACCGGGGAGGGTTGGGCAGATACGCAGTATTTT.

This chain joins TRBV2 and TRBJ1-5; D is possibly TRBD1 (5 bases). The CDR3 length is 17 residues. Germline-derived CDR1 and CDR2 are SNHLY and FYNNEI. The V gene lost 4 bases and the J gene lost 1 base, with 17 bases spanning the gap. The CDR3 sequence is CASSGGGGGASNQPQHF. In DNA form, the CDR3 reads TGTGCCAGCAGTGGTGGGGGTGGAGGGGCCAGCAATCAGCCCCAGCATTTT.

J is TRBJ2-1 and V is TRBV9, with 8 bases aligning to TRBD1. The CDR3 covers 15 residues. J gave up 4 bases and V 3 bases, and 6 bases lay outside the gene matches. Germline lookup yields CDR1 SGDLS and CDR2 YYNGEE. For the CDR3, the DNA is TGTGCCAGCAGCGCCGGGACAGGACCATACAATGAGCAGTTCTTC. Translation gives CASSAGTGPYNEQFF.

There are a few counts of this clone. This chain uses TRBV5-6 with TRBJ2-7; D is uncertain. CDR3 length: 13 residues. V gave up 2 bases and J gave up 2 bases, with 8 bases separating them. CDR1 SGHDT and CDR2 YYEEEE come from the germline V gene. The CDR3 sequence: CASSFGTTYEQYF. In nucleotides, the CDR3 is TGTGCCAGCAGCTTTGGCACCACCTACGAGCAGTACTTC.

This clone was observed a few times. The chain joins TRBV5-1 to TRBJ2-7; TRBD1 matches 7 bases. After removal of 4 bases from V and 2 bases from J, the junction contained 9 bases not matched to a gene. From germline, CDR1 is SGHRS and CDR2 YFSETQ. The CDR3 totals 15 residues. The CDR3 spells CASSIPGTEAYEQYF. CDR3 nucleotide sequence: TGCGCCAGCAGCATCCCCGGGACAGAAGCCTACGAGCAGTACTTC.

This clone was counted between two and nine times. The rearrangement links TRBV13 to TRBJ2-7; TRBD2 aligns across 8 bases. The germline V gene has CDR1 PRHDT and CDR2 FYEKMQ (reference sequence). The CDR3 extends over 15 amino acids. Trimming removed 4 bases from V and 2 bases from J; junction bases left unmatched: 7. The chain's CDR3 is CASSSGRRGAYEQYF. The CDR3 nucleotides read TGTGCCAGCAGCTCCGGCCGGCGGGGGGCCTACGAGCAGTACTTC.

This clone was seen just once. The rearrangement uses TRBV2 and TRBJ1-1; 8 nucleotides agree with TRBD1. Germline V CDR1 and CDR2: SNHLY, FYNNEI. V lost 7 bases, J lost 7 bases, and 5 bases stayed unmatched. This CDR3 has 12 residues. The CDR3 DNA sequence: TGTGCCAGCAATGGAGACAGGGGTGAAGCTTTCTTT. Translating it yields CASNGDRGEAFF. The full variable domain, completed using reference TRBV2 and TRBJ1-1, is EPEVTQTPSHQVTQMGQEVILRCVPISNHLYFYWYRQILGQKVEFLVSFYNNEISEKSEIFDDQFSVERPDGSNFTLKIRSTKLEDSAMYFCASNGDRGEAFFGQGTRLTVV.